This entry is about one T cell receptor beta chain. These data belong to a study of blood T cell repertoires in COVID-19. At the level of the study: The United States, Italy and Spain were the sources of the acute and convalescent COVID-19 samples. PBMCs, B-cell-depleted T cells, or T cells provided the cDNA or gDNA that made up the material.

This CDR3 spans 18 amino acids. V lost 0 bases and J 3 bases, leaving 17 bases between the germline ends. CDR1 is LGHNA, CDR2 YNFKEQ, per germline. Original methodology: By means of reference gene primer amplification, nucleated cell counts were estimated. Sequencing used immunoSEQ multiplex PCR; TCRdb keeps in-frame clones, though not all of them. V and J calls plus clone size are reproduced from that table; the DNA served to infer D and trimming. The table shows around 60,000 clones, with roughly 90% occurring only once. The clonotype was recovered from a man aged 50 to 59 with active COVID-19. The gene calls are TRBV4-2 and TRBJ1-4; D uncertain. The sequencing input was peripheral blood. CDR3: CASSQDPLLAGSNEKLFF. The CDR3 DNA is TGTGCCAGCAGCCAAGATCCGCTCCTCGCAGGTTCTAATGAAAAACTGTTTTTT.